Listed below are T cell receptor beta chains from one sample, sequenced in a study of identical twins. TCRdb analysed the 5' RACE reads with MiXCR anew, one entry per CDR3 protein. The table lists 350,000 to 400,000 distinct CDR3 sequences, roughly 10% of them singletons, with roughly 8.7% in the top ten. Sample: naive T cells sorted from blood. The receptors come from a woman between 45 and 60 years old in good health. Both conserved end residues are part of each CDR3. A D gene is named only where the DNA matches it firmly. Rows may omit the clone size; those that give it use once, few, many or a size class.

abundance	v_gene	j_gene	d_gene	CDR3nt	CDR3aa
-	TRBV20-1	TRBJ2-5	TRBD2	TGCAGTGCTAGAGGCGTAGCGGGGGAGACCCAGTACTTC	CSARGVAGETQYF
-	TRBV14	TRBJ2-7	-	TGTGCCAGCAGCCAGAGGTGGGGTTCGTCCTACGAGCAGTACTTC	CASSQRWGSSYEQYF
many	TRBV12-3/TRBV12-4	TRBJ2-1	TRBD1	TGTGCCACCACGACAGGGGGCTTGAATGAGCAGTTCTTC	CATTTGGLNEQFF
-	TRBV12-3/TRBV12-4	TRBJ2-7	TRBD2	TGTGCCAGCAGTTTAGAATCTAGCGGGAGGCGCTCCTACGAGCAGTACTTC	CASSLESSGRRSYEQYF
-	TRBV19	TRBJ1-2	-	TGTGCCAGTAGTATATGGACGACAGCCGGAGAGAACTATGGCTACACCTTC	CASSIWTTAGENYGYTF
-	TRBV12-3/TRBV12-4	TRBJ1-2	-	TGTGCCAGCAGTTTAATCGCAGGGGAGAACTATGGCTACACCTTC	CASSLIAGENYGYTF
many	TRBV4-1	TRBJ2-2	-	TGCGCCAGCAGCCAAGAGCTAGACTGGACCGGGGAGCTGTTTTTT	CASSQELDWTGELFF
-	TRBV5-6	TRBJ2-1	-	TGTGCCAGCAGCTTTGGGACTCTCTACAATGAGCAGTTCTTC	CASSFGTLYNEQFF
many	TRBV12-3/TRBV12-4	TRBJ2-7	-	TGTGCCAGCAGGGCAGGGCCCTACGAGCAGTACTTC	CASRAGPYEQYF
-	TRBV7-9	TRBJ2-1	-	TGTGCCAGCAGCCCCCACGGGGGAGTGGAGGATGAGCAGTTCTTC	CASSPHGGVEDEQFF
-	TRBV3-1	TRBJ2-2	TRBD2	TGTGCCAGCAGCCCCACCGGCGGGAGGTTAAACACCGGGGAGCTGTTTTTT	CASSPTGGRLNTGELFF
-	TRBV25-1	TRBJ1-6	-	TGTGCCAGCAGTGAATTGGGCAGCTATAATTCACCCCTCCACTTT	CASSELGSYNSPLHF
-	TRBV15	TRBJ2-1	TRBD2	TGTGCCACCAGCGCTAGCGGGAGGCTCAATGAGCAGTTCTTC	CATSASGRLNEQFF
many	TRBV12-3/TRBV12-4	TRBJ1-1	-	TGTGCCAGCAGTTTAGATCTGGGAGGGTCTAGTCCCGGGACTGAAGCTTTCTTT	CASSLDLGGSSPGTEAFF
few	TRBV20-1	TRBJ1-1	-	TGCAGTGCTAGTGCGAAAGGGTTGAGGGGGAACACTGAAGCTTTCTTT	CSASAKGLRGNTEAFF
-	TRBV7-8	TRBJ2-1	-	TGTGCCAGCAGGGCCGGGACTGTCAATGAGCAGTTCTTC	CASRAGTVNEQFF
many	TRBV5-1	TRBJ2-1	TRBD2	TGCGCCAGCAGCCGCCGGGAGGCCTACAATGAGCAGTTCTTC	CASSRREAYNEQFF
many	TRBV7-2	TRBJ2-1	-	TGTGCCAGCAGCCTGGGGCCTGACAGCAATGAGCAGTTCTTC	CASSLGPDSNEQFF
-	TRBV6-4	TRBJ2-3	-	TGTGCCAGCAGTGATAAGTTCCGGGCCTCGCGGGATACGCAGTATTTT	CASSDKFRASRDTQYF
many	TRBV12-3/TRBV12-4	TRBJ2-5	TRBD1	TGTGCCAGCAGTCGACAGGGGTTAAAAGAGACCCAGTACTTC	CASSRQGLKETQYF
many	TRBV5-1	TRBJ2-5	TRBD2	TGCGCCAGCAGCTTGGAACCTAGCGGAGGTCAAGAGACCCAGTACTTC	CASSLEPSGGQETQYF
many	TRBV12-3/TRBV12-4	TRBJ1-2	-	TGTGCCAGCAGTCCGGCGGAATACGACACCTTC	CASSPAEYDTF
few	TRBV12-3/TRBV12-4	TRBJ2-7	-	TGTGCCAGCAGTTTAGAGATCCTCCCCGAGCAGTACTTC	CASSLEILPEQYF
few	TRBV6-5	TRBJ2-1	TRBD1	TGTGCCAGCAGTCGCTCGACAGGGCCTTCCTACAATGAGCAGTTCTTC	CASSRSTGPSYNEQFF
-	TRBV5-1	TRBJ2-7	TRBD2	TGCGCCAGCAGCCGACTAGCGGGAGGGTTCTACGAGCAGTACTTC	CASSRLAGGFYEQYF
-	TRBV5-5	TRBJ2-2	-	TGTGCCAGCAGCTTAGTAGACAGGAACACCGGGGAGCTGTTTTTT	CASSLVDRNTGELFF
few	TRBV7-7	TRBJ2-5	-	TGTGCCAGCAGCTTGGTGCCAGGAGATCGCCAGTACTTC	CASSLVPGDRQYF
few	TRBV29-1	TRBJ2-7	TRBD1	TGCAGCGTTGAAGATACAGGGGGCTTATCGTGGGAGCAGTACTTC	CSVEDTGGLSWEQYF
many	TRBV20-1	TRBJ2-5	TRBD2	TGCAGTGCTAGGAAAGCTAGCGGGAGGGCCGGGGAAACCCAGTACTTC	CSARKASGRAGETQYF
many	TRBV5-1	TRBJ2-2	TRBD2	TGCGCCAGCAGTTCCGGACTAGCGGGGTCGAACACCGGGGAGCTGTTTTTT	CASSSGLAGSNTGELFF
few	TRBV4-1	TRBJ2-1	TRBD2	TGCGCCAGCAGCCAAGAGGTAGCGGGAGTAGCCAATGAGCAGTTCTTC	CASSQEVAGVANEQFF
many	TRBV12-3/TRBV12-4	TRBJ2-7	-	TGTGCCAGCAGTTTCTCCTACTACGAGCAGTACTTC	CASSFSYYEQYF
-	TRBV28	TRBJ2-2	TRBD1	TGTGCCAGCAGTTGGCAGGGGGATTACACCGGGGAGCTGTTTTTT	CASSWQGDYTGELFF
many	TRBV29-1	TRBJ2-3	TRBD2	TGCAGCGCCGGGAGGGGGACTAGCACAGATACGCAGTATTTT	CSAGRGTSTDTQYF
few	TRBV20-1	TRBJ1-1	-	TGCAGTGCACCAGTACCTGAAGCTTTCTTT	CSAPVPEAFF
-	TRBV6-5	TRBJ2-5	TRBD2	TGTGCCAGCAGTTATACAACCAGCGGGAGAGGTCAAGAGACCCAGTACTTC	CASSYTTSGRGQETQYF
-	TRBV11-3	TRBJ2-7	-	TGTGCCAGCAGCTTAGATCAATTGGGTTACGAGCAGTACTTC	CASSLDQLGYEQYF